This T cell receptor (beta chain) is from a study of shared clonotypes between healthy human individuals. Study findings and constraints: Blood alone was sampled, and tissue repertoires likely differ.

V dropped 3 bases and J dropped 3; count of bases not matched to a gene: 11. CDR3 length equals 16 residues. Germline V CDR1 and CDR2: KGHSH, LQKENI. Some clones are missing from TCRdb's copy, which holds only in-frame ones; the method was immunoSEQ multiplex PCR. This sample carries approximately 1,000,000 clones, 78% of them seen once, and the ten largest clones take approximately 0.56%. As regards this clone: What it recognizes is unknown.

The material sequenced was memory CD4+ T cells from PBMCs. Stated subset: CD45RA-negative fraction. The source is a man younger than 30 in good health. Some clones in this sample may be carry-over from other donors' samples. The V and J genes are TRBV18 and TRBJ2-7, with 7 bases matching TRBD2. In DNA form, the CDR3 reads TGTGCCAGCTCACCTTTCCCCGGGACTATCCTCTACGAGCAGTACTTC. Translating gives CASSPFPGTILYEQYF. Full variable domain (missing parts from reference TRBV18 and TRBJ2-7): NAGVMQNPRHLVRRRGQEARLRCSPMKGHSHVYWYRQLPEEGLKFMVYLQKENIIDESGMPKERFSAEFPKEGPSILRIQQVVRGDSAAYFCASSPFPGTILYEQYFGPGTRLTVT.